The clone carrying this T cell receptor (beta chain) was counted a single time. This specimen comes from a study of CD8 T cells in Susac syndrome. Study at large: Treatment status at blood draw for the Susac syndrome patients was therapy-naive, corticosteroids, or intravenous immunoglobulin alone.

Reverse transcription of about 0.5 to 1 ug RNA used random hexamers. TCRdb recomputed calls from the immunoSEQ multiplex PCR reads with MiXCR, one row per CDR3 protein. Among roughly 88,000 distinct CDR3 sequences listed, approximately 96% were seen once. Both CD4+ and CD8+ T cells were negatively isolated, and TEMRA cells underwent FACS enrichment. The receptor was isolated from a human donor with Susac syndrome. The sequenced material came from CD8+ T cells from PBMCs.

CDR3 region: CASSSPGTNYGYTF. The CDR3 DNA reads TGTGCCAGCAGTTCGCCAGGGACCAACTATGGCTACACCTTC. The chain links TRBV6-5 to TRBJ1-2, with a tentative D call TRBD1 (5 bases). Trimming stripped 4 bases from V and 2 bases from J, with 11 bases between. The CDR3 runs 14 residues. The V gene's germline CDR1 is MNHEY and CDR2 SVGAGI.